This T cell receptor (beta chain) was profiled in a study of CD8 T cells in Susac syndrome. Findings and caveats of the study: The study recognized that its TCR sequencing and HLA analysis covered a relatively small number of individuals.

Random hexamers primed reverse transcription of 0.5 to 1 ug RNA. TCRdb called the immunoSEQ multiplex PCR reads again in MiXCR, with one record for every CDR3 protein. The sample contains 400,000 to 550,000 distinct CDR3 sequences, 75% to 90% of which appear only once. Germline loops: CDR1 LGHDT, CDR2 YNNKEL (reference sequence). Between the trimmed V and J ends, which lost 4 bases and 3 bases, there was a span of 18 bases. The length of the CDR3 is 16 residues. Concerning this clonotype: Antigen: not known.

The chain uses TRBV3-1 and TRBJ1-1; no clear D. The source is a human donor with multiple sclerosis. The specimen was CD8+ T cells from PBMCs. This CDR3 is CASSPFSTGSDTEAFF. The CDR3 bases are TGTGCCAGCAGCCCCTTCTCCACCGGATCGGACACTGAAGCTTTCTTT. Full variable domain (outside the CDR3, taken from reference TRBV3-1 and TRBJ1-1): DTAVSQTPKYLVTQMGNDKSIKCEQNLGHDTMYWYKQDSKKFLKIMFSYNNKELIINETVPNRFSPKSPDKAHLNLHINSLELGDSAVYFCASSPFSTGSDTEAFFGQGTRLTVV.